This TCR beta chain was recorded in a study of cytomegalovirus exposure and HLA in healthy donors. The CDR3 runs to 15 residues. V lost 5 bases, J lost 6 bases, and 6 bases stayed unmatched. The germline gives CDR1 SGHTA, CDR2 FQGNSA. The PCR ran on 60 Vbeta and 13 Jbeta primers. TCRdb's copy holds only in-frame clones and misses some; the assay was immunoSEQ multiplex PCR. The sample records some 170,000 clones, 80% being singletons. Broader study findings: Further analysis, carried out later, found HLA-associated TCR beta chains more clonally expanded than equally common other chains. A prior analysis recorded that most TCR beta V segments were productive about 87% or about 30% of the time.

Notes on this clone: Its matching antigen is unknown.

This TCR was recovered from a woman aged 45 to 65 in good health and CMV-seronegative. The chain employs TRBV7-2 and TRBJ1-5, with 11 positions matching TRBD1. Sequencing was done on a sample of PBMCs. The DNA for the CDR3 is TGTGCCAGCAGCAATATGGGGACAGGGGGTCAGCCCCAGCATTTT. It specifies CASSNMGTGGQPQHF.